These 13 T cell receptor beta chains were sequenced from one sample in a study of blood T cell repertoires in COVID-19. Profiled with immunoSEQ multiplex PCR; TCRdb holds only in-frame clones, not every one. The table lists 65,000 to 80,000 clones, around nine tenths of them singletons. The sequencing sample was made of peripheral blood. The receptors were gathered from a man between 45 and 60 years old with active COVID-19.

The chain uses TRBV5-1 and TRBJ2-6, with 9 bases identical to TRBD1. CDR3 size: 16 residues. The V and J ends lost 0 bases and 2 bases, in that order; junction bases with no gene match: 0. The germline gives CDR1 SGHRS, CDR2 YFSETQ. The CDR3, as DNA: TGCGCCAGCAGCTTGGGACAGGGGGCTGGGGCCAACGTCCTGACTTTC. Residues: CASSLGQGAGANVLTF.

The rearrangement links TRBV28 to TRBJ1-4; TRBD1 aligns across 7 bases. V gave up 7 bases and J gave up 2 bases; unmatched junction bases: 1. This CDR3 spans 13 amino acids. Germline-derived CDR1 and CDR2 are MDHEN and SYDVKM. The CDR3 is CASKGATNEKLFF. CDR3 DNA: TGTGCCAGCAAGGGGGCGACTAATGAAAAACTGTTTTTT.

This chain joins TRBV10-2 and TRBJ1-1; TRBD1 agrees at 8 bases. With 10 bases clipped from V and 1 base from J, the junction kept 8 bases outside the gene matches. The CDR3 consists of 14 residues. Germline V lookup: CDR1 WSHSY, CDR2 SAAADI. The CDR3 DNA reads TGCGCCACAACCTATGGGACAGGGAACACTGAAGCTTTCTTT. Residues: CATTYGTGNTEAFF.

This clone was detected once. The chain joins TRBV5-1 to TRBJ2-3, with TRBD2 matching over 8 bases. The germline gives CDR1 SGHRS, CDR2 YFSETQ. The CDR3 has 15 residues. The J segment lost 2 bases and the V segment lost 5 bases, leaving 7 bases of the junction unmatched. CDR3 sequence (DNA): TGCGCCAGCAGTGAAGCGGGGGATGTCACAGATACGCAGTATTTT. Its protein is CASSEAGDVTDTQYF.

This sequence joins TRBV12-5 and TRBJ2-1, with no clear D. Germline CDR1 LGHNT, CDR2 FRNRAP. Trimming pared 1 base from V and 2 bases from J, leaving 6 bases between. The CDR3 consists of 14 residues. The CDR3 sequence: CASGLDQTYNEQFF. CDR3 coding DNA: TGTGCTAGTGGTTTGGACCAGACCTACAATGAGCAGTTCTTC.

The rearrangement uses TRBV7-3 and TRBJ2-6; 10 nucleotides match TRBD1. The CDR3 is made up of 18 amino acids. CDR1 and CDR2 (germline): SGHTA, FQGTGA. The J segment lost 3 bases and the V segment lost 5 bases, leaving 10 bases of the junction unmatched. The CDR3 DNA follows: TGTGCCAGCAGCATCCTCCGGGACAGGGGTGGTGGGGCCAACGTCCTGACTTTC. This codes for CASSILRDRGGGANVLTF.

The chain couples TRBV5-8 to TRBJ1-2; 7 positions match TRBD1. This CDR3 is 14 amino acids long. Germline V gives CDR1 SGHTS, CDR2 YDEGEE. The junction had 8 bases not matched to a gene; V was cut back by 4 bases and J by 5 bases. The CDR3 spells CASSPRTGVYGYTF. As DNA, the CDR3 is TGTGCCAGCAGCCCCCGGACAGGCGTGTATGGCTACACCTTC.

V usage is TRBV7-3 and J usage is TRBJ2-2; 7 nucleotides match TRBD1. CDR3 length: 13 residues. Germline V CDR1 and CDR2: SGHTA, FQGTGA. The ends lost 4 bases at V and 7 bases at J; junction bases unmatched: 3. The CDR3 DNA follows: TGTGCCAGCAGCTCCACAGGGGACGGGGAGCTGTTTTTT. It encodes CASSSTGDGELFF.

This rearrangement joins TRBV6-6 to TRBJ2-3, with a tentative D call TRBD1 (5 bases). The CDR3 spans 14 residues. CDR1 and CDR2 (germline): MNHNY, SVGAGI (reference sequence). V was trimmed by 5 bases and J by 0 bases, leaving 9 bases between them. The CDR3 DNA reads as TGTGCCAGCAGTCGGACACGGAGCACAGATACGCAGTATTTT. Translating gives CASSRTRSTDTQYF.

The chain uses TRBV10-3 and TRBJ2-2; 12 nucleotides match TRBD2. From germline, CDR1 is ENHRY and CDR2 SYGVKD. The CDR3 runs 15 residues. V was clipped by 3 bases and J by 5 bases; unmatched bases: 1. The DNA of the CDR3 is TGTGCCATCAGTGAACTAGCGGGAGGTACCGGGGAGCTGTTTTTT. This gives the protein CAISELAGGTGELFF.

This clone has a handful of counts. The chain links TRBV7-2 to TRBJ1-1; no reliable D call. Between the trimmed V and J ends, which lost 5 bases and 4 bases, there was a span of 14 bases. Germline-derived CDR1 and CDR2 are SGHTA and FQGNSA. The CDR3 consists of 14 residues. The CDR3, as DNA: TGTGCCAGCAGCATACTATCGGTGGGCACTGAAGCTTTCTTT. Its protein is CASSILSVGTEAFF.

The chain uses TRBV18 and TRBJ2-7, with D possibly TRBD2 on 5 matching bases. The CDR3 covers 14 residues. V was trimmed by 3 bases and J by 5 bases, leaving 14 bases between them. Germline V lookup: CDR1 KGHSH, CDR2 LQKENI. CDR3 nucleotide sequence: TGTGCCAGCTCACCGGCACTAGAATCCCACGAGCAGTACTTC. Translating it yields CASSPALESHEQYF.

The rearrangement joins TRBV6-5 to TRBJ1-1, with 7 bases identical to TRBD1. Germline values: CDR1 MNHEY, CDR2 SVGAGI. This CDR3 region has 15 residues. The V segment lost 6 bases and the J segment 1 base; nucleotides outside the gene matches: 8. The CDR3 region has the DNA TGTGCCAGCAGACCACAGGGGCCAGGGAACACTGAAGCTTTCTTT. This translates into CASRPQGPGNTEAFF.